This note documents a single T cell receptor (beta chain) sequence. Its target is not known. This entry belongs to a study of cytomegalovirus exposure and HLA in healthy donors. The PCR was carried out with 60 Vbeta primers and 13 Jbeta primers. TCRdb's table, derived via immunoSEQ multiplex PCR, lists solely in-frame clones and lacks some. The sample lists 150,000 or so clones, roughly 80% occurring once. The V and J ends lost 4 bases and 2 bases, in that order; junction bases with no gene match: 10. The CDR3 length is 17 residues. CDR1 MNHEY and CDR2 SMNVEV come from the germline V gene (reference sequence). General observations from the study: Near-uniform donor sequencing depth was presumed by presence/absence analyses. Associated with HLA alleles at 0.05 false discovery rate in a later analysis were 17,000 or so TCR beta sequences. The study flagged about 150 TCR beta chains as cytomegalovirus-associated.

The TCR was taken from a man between 18 and 35 years old in good health and CMV-seropositive. Source material: PBMCs. The rearrangement joins TRBV27 to TRBJ1-3; 8 nucleotides align to TRBD1. The CDR3 sequence is CASSSNLGTGAGNTIYF. The DNA for the CDR3 is TGTGCCAGCAGTTCAAACCTCGGGACAGGCGCTGGAAACACCATATATTTT.